This TCR beta chain was captured in a study of blood T cell repertoires in COVID-19. Study-level background: Samples of COVID-19 (acute and convalescent) were obtained from the United States, Italy and Spain. T cells, B-cell-depleted T cells, or PBMCs supplied cDNA or gDNA.

The CDR3 contains 15 residues. Losses at the gene ends were 5 bases for V and 2 bases for J; bases not matched to a gene: 5. Germline values: CDR1 SNHLY, CDR2 FYNNEI. Original methodology: Nucleated cell number was recorded as an estimate derived from reference gene primer amplification. Repertoires were generated with immunoSEQ multiplex PCR, while TCRdb's copy carries only in-frame clones and drops some. The V and J calls and clone size come from that table; D and trimming were worked out from the DNA. The sample has roughly 280,000 clones, around four fifths seen once. The chain couples TRBV2 to TRBJ2-1; 8 bases agree with TRBD2. Sequencing used peripheral blood. This TCR derives from a man aged 55 to 69 with acute or convalescent COVID-19. The CDR3 loop reads CASSWTSPTYNEQFF. As DNA, the CDR3 is TGTGCCAGCAGTTGGACTAGCCCAACCTACAATGAGCAGTTCTTC.